The rows below give T cell receptor beta chains drawn from one sample of a study of beta chain features in type 1 diabetes. Libraries were prepared by immunoSEQ multiplex PCR; TCRdb keeps only in-frame clonotypes and omits some of them. In the table there are 50,000 to 70,000 clones, 52% of which are singletons. Sequenced material: Tregs from blood. These receptors were collected from a woman aged 40 to 50 with type 1 diabetes. CDR3s include the opening cysteine and the closing phenylalanine or tryptophan. The D gene is left open where the match is weak. Clone size is stated in some rows and not others, as once, few, many or a class when expanded.

cdr3_aa cdr3_nt d_call j_call clone_size v_call
CSAYLVYGYTF TGCAGCGCCTACCTCGTCTATGGCTACACCTTC - TRBJ1-2 few TRBV29-1
CASSSPIGGLQKLFF TGTGCCAGCAGCTCACCCATCGGGGGGCTTCAAAAACTGTTTTTT - TRBJ1-4 few TRBV7-9
CASSLRQGGTEAFF TGTGCCAGCAGCCTTCGACAGGGGGGCACTGAAGCTTTCTTT TRBD1 TRBJ1-1 many TRBV7-8
CASSQDMGGDSYEQYF TGTGCCAGCAGCCAAGATATGGGCGGGGACTCCTACGAGCAGTACTTC - TRBJ2-7 few TRBV14
CASTQGIQETQYF TGTGCCAGCACTCAGGGGATTCAAGAGACCCAGTACTTC - TRBJ2-5 medium-sized TRBV7-2
CASSAPPGKEQYF TGTGCCAGCAGCGCGCCTCCAGGGAAGGAGCAGTACTTC - TRBJ2-7 - TRBV7-6
CASSIVGTGGRDEQFF TGTGCCAGTAGTATAGTTGGGACTGGGGGTCGCGATGAGCAGTTCTTC - TRBJ2-1 few TRBV19
CASSLLQGRSNYGYTF TGCGCCAGCAGCTTGTTACAGGGGAGATCTAACTATGGCTACACCTTC TRBD1 TRBJ1-2 - TRBV5-1
CASSPPTGIGYTF TGTGCCAGCAGTCCCCCGACAGGGATCGGCTACACCTTC TRBD1 TRBJ1-2 few TRBV6-5
CASMVTGSGNEKLFF TGCGCCAGCATGGTCACTGGGTCGGGTAATGAAAAACTGTTTTTT - TRBJ1-4 - TRBV5-1
CASTAVSSYNEQFF TGTGCCAGCACCGCGGTTAGCTCCTACAATGAGCAGTTCTTC - TRBJ2-1 - TRBV13
CASTPTGGAGYGYTF TGTGCCAGTACCCCCACGGGGGGCGCTGGGTATGGCTACACCTTC - TRBJ1-2 - TRBV19
CASSFGQFGYTF TGTGCCAGCAGCTTTGGCCAATTTGGCTACACCTTC - TRBJ1-2 - TRBV6-1
CASSPLQGASEKLFF TGTGCCAGCAGCCCATTACAGGGGGCGAGTGAAAAACTGTTTTTT TRBD1 TRBJ1-4 - TRBV7-2
CASSWQGDTEAFF TGTGCCAGCAGCTGGCAGGGGGACACTGAAGCTTTCTTT TRBD1 TRBJ1-1 - TRBV7-3
CATSRDRAGIYGYTF TGTGCCACCAGCAGGGACAGGGCAGGGATTTATGGCTACACCTTC TRBD1 TRBJ1-2 - TRBV15
CASSWGGQGYNQPQHF TGTGCCAGCAGCTGGGGGGGACAGGGTTACAATCAGCCCCAGCATTTT TRBD1 TRBJ1-5 - TRBV7-2
CASSPQEGTKTQYF TGTGCCAGCTCGCCCCAAGAGGGTACGAAGACCCAGTACTTC - TRBJ2-5 - TRBV18
CASSLVPSGSETQYF TGTGCCAGCAGCTTAGTGCCCTCAGGGTCAGAGACCCAGTACTTC - TRBJ2-5 - TRBV7-9
CASSLALQSYEQYF TGTGCCAGCAGCTTAGCCCTACAGTCCTACGAGCAGTACTTC - TRBJ2-7 - TRBV7-2
CASSLREGSREAFF TGTGCCAGCAGCTTAAGGGAGGGGTCGCGTGAAGCTTTCTTT - TRBJ1-1 many TRBV7-2
CASSLDAGARDEQFF TGCGCCAGCAGCTTGGATGCGGGGGCGAGGGATGAGCAGTTCTTC - TRBJ2-1 - TRBV5-1
CASSLDGTALNTEAFF TGTGCCAGCAGCTTGGATGGGACAGCGCTGAACACTGAAGCTTTCTTT TRBD1 TRBJ1-1 - TRBV5-5
CSARDTGGYTF TGCAGTGCTAGAGACACCGGGGGCTACACCTTC - TRBJ1-2 - TRBV20-1
CASSPGARVPQGEQYF TGTGCCAGCAGTCCTGGGGCCAGGGTTCCCCAGGGTGAGCAGTACTTC - TRBJ2-7 - TRBV25-1